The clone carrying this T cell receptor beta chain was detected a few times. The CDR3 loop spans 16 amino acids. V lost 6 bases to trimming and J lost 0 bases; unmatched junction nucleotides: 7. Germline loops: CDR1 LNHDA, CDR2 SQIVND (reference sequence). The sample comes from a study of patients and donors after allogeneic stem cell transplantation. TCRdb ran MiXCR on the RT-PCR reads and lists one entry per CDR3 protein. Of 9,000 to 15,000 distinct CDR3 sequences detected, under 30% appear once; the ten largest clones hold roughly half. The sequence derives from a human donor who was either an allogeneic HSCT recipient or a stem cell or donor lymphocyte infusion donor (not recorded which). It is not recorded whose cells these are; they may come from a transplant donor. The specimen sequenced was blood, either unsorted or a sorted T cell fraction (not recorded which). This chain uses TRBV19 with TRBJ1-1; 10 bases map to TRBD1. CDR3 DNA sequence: TGTGCCAGTAGGATGACAGGGGGCTCTCTGAACACTGAAGCTTTCTTT. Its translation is CASRMTGGSLNTEAFF.